This passage covers 9 T cell receptor beta chains from one sample sequenced in a study of Ad26.COV2.S vaccination and SARS-CoV-2 variants. Produced via immunoSEQ multiplex PCR; TCRdb's table is partial and in-frame only. Seen here are some 450,000 clones, roughly 91% observed once, and the top ten hold roughly 4%. The treatment here: 15 to 20 received Ad26.COV2.S at low or high dose, single or two shots; roughly five received placebo; per-sample allocation not given. Each sample was drawn 63 days after the first injection (of vaccine or placebo). The specimen was peripheral blood, collected in a trial of Ad26.COV2.S vaccine versus placebo. The receptors originated from a person aged 18-60 years who received the Ad26.COV2.S COVID-19 vaccine or a placebo.

J is TRBJ2-7 and V is TRBV7-2; 9 bases fit TRBD1. The CDR3 extends over 16 amino acids. Germline assignment: CDR1 SGHTA and CDR2 FQGNSA. J lost 1 base, V lost 2 bases, and 6 bases had no gene match. CDR3 protein: CASSLRDRAYSYEQYF. Here the CDR3 DNA reads TGTGCCAGCAGCTTAAGGGACAGGGCCTATTCCTACGAGCAGTACTTC.

The rearrangement links TRBV19 to TRBJ2-2; D perhaps matches TRBD2 (6 bases). V was cut by 3 bases and J by 1 base, with 15 bases left in between. There are 17 residues in the CDR3. CDR1 LNHDA and CDR2 SQIVND come from the germline V gene (reference sequence). In nucleotides, the CDR3 is TGTGCCAGTAGTATGGGCGAAGGGCGGGGGAACACCGGGGAGCTGTTTTTT. Translated, it gives CASSMGEGRGNTGELFF.

The CDR3 sequence is CASSPHFEISGENIQYF. CDR3 DNA: TGTGCCAGCAGTCCCCACTTCGAAATCAGCGGCGAAAACATTCAGTACTTC. The rearrangement joins TRBV2 to TRBJ2-4; weak D call: TRBD2 (5 bases). CDR1 and CDR2 (germline): SNHLY, FYNNEI. The CDR3 loop spans 17 amino acids. V dropped 5 bases and J dropped 5 bases, with 22 bases sitting between them.

The J gene is TRBJ1-2, the V gene TRBV5-6, with 7 positions matching TRBD1. With V trimmed by 2 bases and J by 8 bases, 12 bases remained unmatched. CDR1 and CDR2 from the germline V gene are SGHDT and YYEEEE. CDR3 length: 15 amino acids. The CDR3 bases are TGTGCCAGCAGCTTCCGGGCGGCAGGGGGAGGGGGCTACACCTTC. Protein sequence: CASSFRAAGGGGYTF. The full variable domain, its missing parts supplied by reference TRBV5-6 and TRBJ1-2, is DAGVTQSPTHLIKTRGQQVTLRCSPKSGHDTVSWYQQALGQGPQFIFQYYEEEERQRGNFPDRFSGHQFPNYSSELNVNALLLGDSALYLCASSFRAAGGGGYTFGSGTRLTVV.

The V call is TRBV9, the J call TRBJ2-1; 7 positions agree with TRBD2. Germline trimming cut 10 bases from V and 3 bases from J; bases unmatched to any gene: 10. Germline CDR1 and CDR2: SGDLS and YYNGEE. The CDR3 spans 14 residues. The CDR3 region has the DNA TGTGCCGGAGCAAGCGGGAAGCACTACAATGAGCAGTTCTTC. Translated: CAGASGKHYNEQFF.

In regard to this clone: The junction and the germline gene differ at one end; a read error may be behind it. The chain is built from TRBV7-2 and TRBJ2-7; D is undetermined. The germline V gene has CDR1 SGHTA and CDR2 FQGNSA. There are 12 residues in the CDR3. Here the CDR3 reads CASSLPTRPPDF. The CDR3 DNA reads as TGTGCCAGCAGCTTACCCACCCGACCCCCGGACTTC. Variable domain in full (rest from reference TRBV7-2 and TRBJ2-7): GAGVSQSPSNKVTEKGKDVELRCDPISGHTALYWYRQSLGQGLEFLIYFQGNSAPDKSGLPSDRFSAERTGGSVSTLTIQRTQQEDSAVYLCASSLPTRPPDFGPGTRLTVT.

The rearrangement joins TRBV7-3 to TRBJ2-6, with D maybe TRBD2 (6 bases). Per germline, CDR1 SGHTA and CDR2 FQGTGA. The germline V and J ends were trimmed by 2 bases and 0 bases, with 8 bases remaining between them. The CDR3 is made up of 16 amino acids. For the CDR3, the DNA is TGTGCCAGCAGCTTACAGGGACTCTCTGGGGCCAACGTCCTGACTTTC. As protein: CASSLQGLSGANVLTF.

This clone was observed once. The chain recombines TRBV5-1 with TRBJ2-5; TRBD1 matches 7 bases. This CDR3 region has 15 residues. The V gene end was trimmed by 0 bases and the J gene end by 2 bases; junction bases not matched to a gene: 4. Germline CDR1 is SGHRS and CDR2 is YFSETQ. CDR3: CASSLVGQVQETQYF. The CDR3 region has the DNA TGCGCCAGCAGCTTGGTCGGACAGGTGCAAGAGACCCAGTACTTC.

The chain uses TRBV6-5 and TRBJ2-7; D may correspond to TRBD1 or TRBD2 (5 bases each). This CDR3 has 14 residues. Trimming removed 2 bases at V and 2 bases at J, with 10 bases between. Germline CDR1 is MNHEY and CDR2 is SVGAGI. CDR3 sequence reads: CASSYRDGPYEQYF. CDR3 DNA sequence: TGTGCCAGCAGTTACCGGGACGGACCCTACGAGCAGTACTTC.